Listed below are T cell receptor beta chains from one sample, sequenced in a study of control samples from healthy donors and cancer patients. Assay: immunoSEQ multiplex PCR; the TCRdb copy retains only in-frame clones and omits some. The table records about 54,000 clones, around 97% of them present only once. The sequencing input was blood. The receptors here all came from a woman under 40 in good health. CDR3s include the opening cysteine and the closing phenylalanine or tryptophan. The order of the fields is V gene, D gene, clone size, J gene, CDR3 DNA, CDR3 protein. The D gene is left open where the match is weak. Some rows have no size entry. The others give once, few or many, or a class for an expanded clone.

V gene: TRBV29-1
D gene: -
clone size: once
J gene: TRBJ1-1
CDR3 DNA: TGCAGCGTTGAACCTCAATCCACTGAAGCTTTCTTT
CDR3 protein: CSVEPQSTEAFF

V gene: TRBV9
D gene: -
clone size: -
J gene: TRBJ2-7
CDR3 DNA: TGTGCCAGCATGAGAGGAATGGGACCACGCTCCTACGAGCAGTACTTC
CDR3 protein: CASMRGMGPRSYEQYF

V gene: TRBV5-6
D gene: -
clone size: -
J gene: TRBJ2-1
CDR3 DNA: TGTGCCAGCAGCTTGGTTCCGGGAGTAGGTGAGCAGTTCTTC
CDR3 protein: CASSLVPGVGEQFF

V gene: TRBV10-2
D gene: -
clone size: -
J gene: TRBJ2-7
CDR3 DNA: TGCGCCAGCAGTGATGTCCCGTACGAGCAGTACTTC
CDR3 protein: CASSDVPYEQYF

V gene: TRBV18
D gene: TRBD1
clone size: -
J gene: TRBJ1-2
CDR3 DNA: TGTGCCAGCTCTCCCACAGGGGAGGGCTACACCTTC
CDR3 protein: CASSPTGEGYTF

V gene: TRBV28
D gene: -
clone size: once
J gene: TRBJ1-5
CDR3 DNA: TGTGCCAGCAGTGTCACCGGTGCGCCCCAGCATTTT
CDR3 protein: CASSVTGAPQHF

V gene: TRBV27
D gene: -
clone size: -
J gene: TRBJ2-6
CDR3 DNA: TGTGCCAGCAGTTTATCTCCCGTTCTCTCTGGGGCCAACGTCCTGACTTTC
CDR3 protein: CASSLSPVLSGANVLTF

V gene: TRBV7-8
D gene: -
clone size: -
J gene: TRBJ2-2
CDR3 DNA: TGTGCCAGCAGCTTATCCAGAAACACCGGGGAGCTGTTTTTT
CDR3 protein: CASSLSRNTGELFF

V gene: TRBV24-1
D gene: -
clone size: once
J gene: TRBJ1-1
CDR3 DNA: TGTGCCACCAGTGACTCCGACAGAATTGAAGCTTTCTTT
CDR3 protein: CATSDSDRIEAFF

V gene: TRBV28
D gene: -
clone size: -
J gene: TRBJ2-3
CDR3 DNA: TGTGCCAGCAGTTCTCGGGACCAAAGCACAGATACGCAGTATTTT
CDR3 protein: CASSSRDQSTDTQYF

V gene: TRBV19
D gene: TRBD1
clone size: -
J gene: TRBJ1-1
CDR3 DNA: TGTGCCAGTAGTATGCAGGGGGCAACGAACACTGAAGCTTTCTTT
CDR3 protein: CASSMQGATNTEAFF

V gene: TRBV11-3
D gene: -
clone size: -
J gene: TRBJ2-7
CDR3 DNA: TGTGCCAGCAGCTTTACAGGCTCGGACGAGCAGTACTTC
CDR3 protein: CASSFTGSDEQYF

V gene: TRBV4-1
D gene: -
clone size: once
J gene: TRBJ2-7
CDR3 DNA: TGCGCCAGCAGCCAATTTACCACCACAAGCTCCTACGAGCAGTACTTC
CDR3 protein: CASSQFTTTSSYEQYF

V gene: TRBV2
D gene: TRBD2
clone size: once
J gene: TRBJ2-1
CDR3 DNA: TGTGCCAGCAGTGGTAGCGGGAGGGCCTACAATGAGCAGTTCTTC
CDR3 protein: CASSGSGRAYNEQFF

V gene: TRBV6-1
D gene: TRBD1
clone size: -
J gene: TRBJ1-4
CDR3 DNA: TGTGCCAGCAGTGATCTAGTTTGGGCAGGGGGTATGTGGGAAAAACTGTTTTTT
CDR3 protein: CASSDLVWAGGMWEKLFF

V gene: TRBV19
D gene: -
clone size: -
J gene: TRBJ2-2
CDR3 DNA: TGTGCCAGTAGTATTATTAGCGGGACAGATGGGGAGCTGTTTTTT
CDR3 protein: CASSIISGTDGELFF

V gene: TRBV21-1
D gene: -
clone size: -
J gene: TRBJ1-5
CDR3 DNA: TGTGCCAGCAGCAACTATCAGCCCCAGCATTTT
CDR3 protein: CASSNYQPQHF

V gene: TRBV6-2/TRBV6-3
D gene: -
clone size: -
J gene: TRBJ2-7
CDR3 DNA: TGTGCCAGCAGTTACTCTTCCGCCTACGAGCAGTACTTC
CDR3 protein: CASSYSSAYEQYF

V gene: TRBV28
D gene: -
clone size: -
J gene: TRBJ2-6
CDR3 DNA: TGTGCCAGCAGTTTATACCGGTTCGGGGCCAACGTCCTGACTTTC
CDR3 protein: CASSLYRFGANVLTF

V gene: TRBV5-4
D gene: -
clone size: -
J gene: TRBJ2-3
CDR3 DNA: TGTGCCAGCAGCTTGGGGGAGAGTGGAACAGATACGCAGTATTTT
CDR3 protein: CASSLGESGTDTQYF

V gene: TRBV3-1/TRBV3-2
D gene: -
clone size: -
J gene: TRBJ1-1
CDR3 DNA: TGTGCCAGCAGCCAAGTGGGGGGAGGGACTGAAGCTTTCTTT
CDR3 protein: CASSQVGGGTEAFF

V gene: TRBV9
D gene: -
clone size: -
J gene: TRBJ1-5
CDR3 DNA: TGTGCCAGCAGCCCCGACGTGGGGCAGCCCCAGCATTTT
CDR3 protein: CASSPDVGQPQHF

V gene: TRBV5-1
D gene: TRBD1
clone size: once
J gene: TRBJ2-1
CDR3 DNA: TGCGCCAGCAGCAAGGACAGGGCCCATGAGCAGTTCTTC
CDR3 protein: CASSKDRAHEQFF

V gene: TRBV5-1
D gene: TRBD2
clone size: -
J gene: TRBJ2-1
CDR3 DNA: TGCGCCAGCAGCTTTGCGGGAGGGCCGAACAATGAGCAGTTCTTC
CDR3 protein: CASSFAGGPNNEQFF

V gene: TRBV3-1/TRBV3-2
D gene: -
clone size: once
J gene: TRBJ2-7
CDR3 DNA: TGTGCCAGCAGCCACAGTCGCGCGGCCTACGAGCAGTACTTC
CDR3 protein: CASSHSRAAYEQYF

V gene: TRBV28
D gene: -
clone size: -
J gene: TRBJ1-2
CDR3 DNA: TGTGCCAGCAGTCCCCCTGGGGCTACCCCGGGAGGCTACACCTTC
CDR3 protein: CASSPPGATPGGYTF

V gene: TRBV2
D gene: TRBD2
clone size: -
J gene: TRBJ2-1
CDR3 DNA: TGTGCCAGCATCTACGGTAGCGGGAGAGATGAGCAGTTCTTC
CDR3 protein: CASIYGSGRDEQFF

V gene: TRBV28
D gene: -
clone size: -
J gene: TRBJ1-2
CDR3 DNA: TGTGCCAGCAGTCTTCTAACAGGCCCTGGCTATGGCTACACCTTC
CDR3 protein: CASSLLTGPGYGYTF

V gene: TRBV28
D gene: TRBD2
clone size: -
J gene: TRBJ2-5
CDR3 DNA: TGTGCCAGCAGTTTATCGCTAGCGGGTAGATACCCCAACTTC
CDR3 protein: CASSLSLAGRYPNF

V gene: TRBV11-1
D gene: TRBD1
clone size: -
J gene: TRBJ1-3
CDR3 DNA: TGTGCCAGCAGCGCGACGGACAGGGTTGGAAACACCATATATTTT
CDR3 protein: CASSATDRVGNTIYF

V gene: TRBV5-8
D gene: -
clone size: -
J gene: TRBJ2-3
CDR3 DNA: TGTGCCAGCAGCTTGGCCGGGGAGTATTTT
CDR3 protein: CASSLAGEYF

V gene: TRBV12-3/TRBV12-4
D gene: -
clone size: -
J gene: TRBJ2-1
CDR3 DNA: TGTGCCAGCAAGGAAGCGGGTAGCAATGAGCAGTTCTTC
CDR3 protein: CASKEAGSNEQFF

V gene: TRBV28
D gene: TRBD1
clone size: -
J gene: TRBJ2-7
CDR3 DNA: TGTGCCAGCAGTGCCCCGACAGGGGGCTTGCCGGGCGAGCAGTACTTC
CDR3 protein: CASSAPTGGLPGEQYF